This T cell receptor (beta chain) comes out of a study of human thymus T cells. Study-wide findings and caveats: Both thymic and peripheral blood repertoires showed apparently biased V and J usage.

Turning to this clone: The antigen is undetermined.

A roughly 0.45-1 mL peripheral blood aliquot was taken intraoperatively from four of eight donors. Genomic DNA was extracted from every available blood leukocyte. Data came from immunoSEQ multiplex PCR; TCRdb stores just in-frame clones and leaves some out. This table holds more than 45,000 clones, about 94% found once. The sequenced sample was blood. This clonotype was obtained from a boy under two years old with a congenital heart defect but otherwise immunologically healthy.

The CDR3 sequence is CASSPGTSGADTQYF. The CDR3 DNA sequence: TGCGCCAGCAGCCCCGGGACTAGCGGGGCAGATACGCAGTATTTT. The chain joins TRBV5-1 to TRBJ2-3; 13 nucleotides line up with TRBD2. This CDR3 is 15 amino acids long. V was pared by 4 bases and J by 4 bases, with 3 bases of the junction left unmatched. Germline-derived CDR1 and CDR2 are SGHRS and YFSETQ.